What follows are 15 T cell receptor beta chains derived from one specimen sequenced in a study of shared clonotypes between healthy human individuals. Some clones are missing from TCRdb's copy, which holds only in-frame ones; the method was immunoSEQ multiplex PCR. Here the sample spans more than 450,000 clones, roughly 78% being singletons. Sequencing input: PBMCs. The source is a woman between 35 and 50 years old in good health. Some clones in this sample may be carry-over from other donors' samples.

This rearrangement joins TRBV27 to TRBJ2-1; 7 positions agree with TRBD2. This CDR3 comprises 16 residues. The V segment lost 10 bases and the J segment 0 bases; nucleotides outside the gene matches: 12. CDR1 is MNHEY and CDR2 is SMNVEV in the germline V gene (reference sequence). In nucleotides, the CDR3 is TGTGCCACCACGGGCCCTAGCGGTAGCTCCTACAATGAGCAGTTCTTC. This sequence encodes CATTGPSGSSYNEQFF.

J is TRBJ2-2 and V is TRBV7-6, with TRBD1 identical over 7 bases. This CDR3 spans 21 amino acids. CDR1 SGHVS and CDR2 FNYEAQ come from the germline V gene. V shed 5 bases and J 0 bases; nucleotides not matched to a gene: 21. The CDR3 region has the DNA TGTGCCAGCAGCCACCCCGAGACAGGGTTCAGGCCTGAGACGAACACCGGGGAGCTGTTTTTT. Its protein is CASSHPETGFRPETNTGELFF.

The chain is built from TRBV5-1 and TRBJ2-3, with TRBD1 identical over 7 bases. With V trimmed by 2 bases and J by 2 bases, 8 bases remained unmatched. Germline loops: CDR1 SGHRS, CDR2 YFSETQ. The CDR3 sequence is 16 residues long. The CDR3: CASSFTGDRDTDTQYF. The CDR3 DNA follows: TGCGCCAGCAGCTTCACCGGAGACAGGGACACAGATACGCAGTATTTT.

The chain combines TRBV5-1 with TRBJ1-2; TRBD1 matches at 10 bases. Germline V gene data show CDR1 as SGHRS and CDR2 as YFSETQ. V lost 4 bases to trimming and J lost 4 bases; unmatched junction nucleotides: 4. The CDR3 is made up of 14 amino acids. The CDR3 region is CASSGGQGIYGYTF. DNA of the CDR3: TGCGCCAGCAGCGGGGGACAGGGGATCTATGGCTACACCTTC.

The rearrangement joins TRBV28 to TRBJ1-1, with 8 bases that match TRBD1. The CDR3 is 15 residues long. CDR1 and CDR2 from the germline V gene are MDHEN and SYDVKM. The V and J ends lost 5 bases and 2 bases, in that order; junction bases with no gene match: 7. Here the CDR3 DNA reads TGTGCCAGCAGTCTCTACAGGGGGGGAAACACTGAAGCTTTCTTT. Translation gives CASSLYRGGNTEAFF.

Note on this clone: The junction does not match germline at one end; this may be a read error. The chain carries TRBV18 and TRBJ1-2, with 8 bases lining up with TRBD1. CDR1 and CDR2 from the germline V gene are KGHSH and LQKENI. CDR3 length: 14 amino acids. The CDR3, as DNA: TGTGCCAGCTCATTACAGACAGGGGAGGATGGTTACACCTTC. Translation gives CASSLQTGEDGYTF.

The chain links TRBV6-1 to TRBJ1-2, with TRBD1 matching 8 bases. CDR1 MNHNS and CDR2 SASEGT come from the germline V gene. The junction had 10 bases not matched to a gene; V was cut back by 3 bases and J by 4 bases. This CDR3 contains 16 residues. The CDR3 protein is CASSDQGAKYGYGYTF. The CDR3, as DNA: TGTGCCAGCAGTGATCAGGGGGCCAAGTATGGCTATGGCTACACCTTC.

The chain combines TRBV14 with TRBJ1-2; D possibly corresponds to TRBD1 (6 bases). CDR1 is SGHDN and CDR2 is FVKESK in the germline V gene. The CDR3 is 14 amino acids. V shed 5 bases and J shed 4 bases, with 14 bases lying between them. The CDR3 reads CASSSDRSLYGYTF. The CDR3 region has the DNA TGTGCCAGCAGCTCCGACAGGAGCCTCTATGGCTACACCTTC. Complete variable domain (other parts from reference TRBV14 and TRBJ1-2): EAGVTQFPSHSVIEKGQTVTLRCDPISGHDNLYWYRRVMGKEIKFLLHFVKESKQDESGMPNNRFLAERTGGTYSTLKVQPAELEDSGVYFCASSSDRSLYGYTFGSGTRLTVV.

The rearrangement uses TRBV7-2 and TRBJ2-7; TRBD1 or TRBD2 may be the D gene (5 bases each). V dropped 5 bases and J dropped 0 bases, with 23 bases sitting between them. Germline values: CDR1 SGHTA, CDR2 FQGNSA. CDR3 length: 18 residues. The CDR3, as DNA: TGTGCCAGCAGCCAAGGTCCCCCCGGGACCTCGATCTCCTACGAGCAGTACTTC. It yields the protein CASSQGPPGTSISYEQYF.

The chain's CDR3 is CASSETNTEAFF. Here the CDR3 DNA reads TGTGCCAGCAGTGAAACAAACACTGAAGCTTTCTTT. The chain links TRBV6-1 to TRBJ1-1; no reliable D call. This CDR3 has 12 residues. The germline gives CDR1 MNHNS, CDR2 SASEGT. With 2 bases removed from V and 2 bases from J, the gap between germline ends came to 3 bases.

V and J are TRBV5-4 and TRBJ1-1; no clear D. Trimming shortened V by 4 bases and J by 2 bases, and 6 bases separated the two germline ends. CDR3 length: 12 amino acids. The germline V gene has CDR1 SGHNT and CDR2 YYREEE (reference sequence). The DNA for the CDR3 is TGTGCCAGCAGCAATATAAACACTGAAGCTTTCTTT. The encoded protein is CASSNINTEAFF.

The sample holds one count of this clone. The V call is TRBV6-1, the J call TRBJ2-6; no definite D call. V lost 0 bases, J lost 3 bases, and 9 bases lay in between. The V gene's germline CDR1 is MNHNS and CDR2 SASEGT. The CDR3 contains 16 residues. The chain's CDR3 is CASSEASMGGANVLTF. Here the CDR3 DNA reads TGTGCCAGCAGTGAAGCTTCGATGGGTGGGGCCAACGTCCTGACTTTC.

V and J are TRBV28 and TRBJ2-1; 10 bases align to TRBD2. CDR3 length: 16 amino acids. The ends lost 5 bases at V and 6 bases at J; junction bases unmatched: 10. CDR1 MDHEN and CDR2 SYDVKM come from the germline V gene. The CDR3: CASSTPASGRGNEQFF. Here the CDR3 DNA reads TGTGCCAGCAGTACCCCGGCTAGCGGGAGAGGCAATGAGCAGTTCTTC.

In its sample, this clone was seen once. The genes are TRBV7-9 and TRBJ2-1; 10 bases are shared with TRBD1. This CDR3 is built from 16 residues. Trimming at V came to 2 bases and at J to 4 bases, leaving 5 bases not matched to a gene. The germline CDR1 and CDR2 sequences are SEHNR and FQNEAQ (reference sequence). Written as DNA, the CDR3 is TGTGCCAGCAGCTTATTCCGGGACAGGGGTTACAATGAGCAGTTCTTC. The encoded protein is CASSLFRDRGYNEQFF.

This clone showed up just once. The CDR3 nucleotides read TGTGCCAGCTCACCCAAGGGACTAGCGGGAGGGTCGGATGAGCAGTTCTTC. Residues: CASSPKGLAGGSDEQFF. This sequence joins TRBV18 and TRBJ2-1; TRBD2 aligns across 16 bases. CDR1 is KGHSH and CDR2 is LQKENI in the germline V gene. J lost 8 bases, V lost 3 bases, and 7 bases had no gene match. CDR3 length: 17 amino acids.